The T cell receptor beta chain under discussion was sequenced for a study of blood T cell repertoires in COVID-19. In the original workflow: The assay estimated nucleated cells by amplifying reference gene primers. TCRdb's table, derived via immunoSEQ multiplex PCR, lists solely in-frame clones and lacks some. That table furnishes V, J and clone size, whereas the DNA furnished D and trimming. Of 200,000 to 250,000 clones listed, around 87% are singletons. Per the germline V gene, CDR1 is SGHNT and CDR2 is YYREEE (reference sequence). The CDR3 is 16 residues long. V lost 4 bases and J 0 bases, leaving 14 bases between the germline ends.

Sequencing was done on a sample of PBMCs or T cells enriched from blood (not recorded which). This rearrangement joins TRBV5-4 to TRBJ1-3; possible D gene TRBD1, 6 bases. This TCR came from a man aged 25 to 40 who had been exposed to COVID-19. The CDR3 region has the DNA TGTGCCAGCAGCCACCCGACACAGGGCTCTGGAAACACCATATATTTT. Protein sequence: CASSHPTQGSGNTIYF. Full variable domain (outside the CDR3, taken from reference TRBV5-4 and TRBJ1-3): ETGVTQSPTHLIKTRGQQVTLRCSSQSGHNTVSWYQQALGQGPQFIFQYYREEENGRGNFPPRFSGLQFPNYSSELNVNALELDDSALYLCASSHPTQGSGNTIYFGEGSWLTVV.